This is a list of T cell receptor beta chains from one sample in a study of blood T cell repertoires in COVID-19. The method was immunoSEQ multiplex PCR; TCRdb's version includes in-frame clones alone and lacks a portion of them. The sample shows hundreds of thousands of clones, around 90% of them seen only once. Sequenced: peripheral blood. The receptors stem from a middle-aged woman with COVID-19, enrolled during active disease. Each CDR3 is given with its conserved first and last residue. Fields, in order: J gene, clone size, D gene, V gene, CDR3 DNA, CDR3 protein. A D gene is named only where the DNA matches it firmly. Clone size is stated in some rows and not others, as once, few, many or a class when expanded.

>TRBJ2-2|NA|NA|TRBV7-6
TGTGCCAGCAGCTTAAGGCGGGGTAGCGCGAACACCGGGGAGCTGTTTTTT
CASSLRRGSANTGELFF
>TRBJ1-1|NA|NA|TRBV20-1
TGCAGTGCTAGTCCGAGGACTAAGAACACTGAAGCTTTCTTT
CSASPRTKNTEAFF
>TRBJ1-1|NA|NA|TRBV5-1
TGCGCCAGCAGCTTTAGCGACACTGAAGCTTTCTTT
CASSFSDTEAFF
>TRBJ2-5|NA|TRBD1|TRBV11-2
TGTGCCAGCAGCCCGACAGGGGGATCAGAGACCCAGTACTTC
CASSPTGGSETQYF
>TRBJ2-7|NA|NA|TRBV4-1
TGCGCCAGCTCACCTCTTGGCTCCCCAGGTACCTACGAGCAGTACTTC
CASSPLGSPGTYEQYF
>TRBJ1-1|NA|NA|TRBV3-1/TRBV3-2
TGTGCCAGCAGCCAAGAACGGTTGAACACTGAAGCTTTCTTT
CASSQERLNTEAFF
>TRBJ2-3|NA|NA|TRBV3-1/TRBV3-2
TGTGCCAGCAGCTTAGGACTAACTCCCACAGATACGCAGTATTTT
CASSLGLTPTDTQYF
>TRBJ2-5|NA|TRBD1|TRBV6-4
TGTGCCAGCAGAAAGGGACAGAAGAAGGCGGAGACCCAGTACTTC
CASRKGQKKAETQYF
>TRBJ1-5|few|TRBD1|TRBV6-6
TGTGCCAGCACCCGGGGGGGGACAGCCGTTTATCAGCCCCAGCATTTT
CASTRGGTAVYQPQHF
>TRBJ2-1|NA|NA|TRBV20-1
TGCAGTGCTAGAGCGGGCAATGAGCAGTTCTTC
CSARAGNEQFF
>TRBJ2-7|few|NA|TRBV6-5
TGTGCCAGCAGTTACGGCAGGGTATCCTACGAGCAGTACTTC
CASSYGRVSYEQYF
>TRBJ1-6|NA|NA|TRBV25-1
TGTGCCAGCAGTGAATCGGCAGGGAGGAGTTCACCCCTCCACTTT
CASSESAGRSSPLHF
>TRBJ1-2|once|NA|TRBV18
TGTGCCAGCTCACCTAAAACTAACACGGGGGGCTTCTCTTCAGCTAACTATGGCTACACCTTC
CASSPKTNTGGFSSANYGYTF
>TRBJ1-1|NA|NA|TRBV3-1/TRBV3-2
TGTGCCAGCAGGGAACAACAGAGTTTGAACACTGAAGCTTTCTTT
CASREQQSLNTEAFF
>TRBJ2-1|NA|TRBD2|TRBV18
TGTGCCAGCTCACCCCTGACGGCTAGCGGGAGAAGCTCCTACAATGAGCAGTTCTTC
CASSPLTASGRSSYNEQFF
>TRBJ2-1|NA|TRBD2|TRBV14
TGTGCCAGCAGCCAAGAGGGAGCGGGAGACAACAATGAGCAGTTCTTC
CASSQEGAGDNNEQFF
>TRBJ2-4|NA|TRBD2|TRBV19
TGTGCCAGTAGGGCGACTAGCGGGTTTCGTGCCAAAAACATTCAGTACTTC
CASRATSGFRAKNIQYF
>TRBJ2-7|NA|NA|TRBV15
TGTGCCACCAGCAGAGGAACTGAGACAGGACTCTACGAGCAGTACTTC
CATSRGTETGLYEQYF
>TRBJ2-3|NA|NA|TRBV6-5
TGTGCCAGCACATGGGGGGGGCCCGGGGCAGATACGCAGTATTTT
CASTWGGPGADTQYF
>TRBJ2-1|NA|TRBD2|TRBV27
TGTGCCAGCAGATATGCCGGGACTAGCGGGGGGGCCTACAATGAGCAGTTCTTC
CASRYAGTSGGAYNEQFF
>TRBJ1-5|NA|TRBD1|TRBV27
TGTGCCAGCAGTTTGGACAGGCATAGCAATCAGCCCCAGCATTTT
CASSLDRHSNQPQHF
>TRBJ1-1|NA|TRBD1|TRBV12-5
TGTGCTAGTGGTTCGTGGACAGGGGAAGCTTTCTTT
CASGSWTGEAFF
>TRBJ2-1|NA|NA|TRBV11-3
TGTGCCAGCAGCTTTAGGCAGGGCAATAATAATGAGCAGTTCTTC
CASSFRQGNNNEQFF
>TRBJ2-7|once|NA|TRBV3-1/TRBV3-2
TGTGCCAGCAGCCAAGTAGCAGGGCGCGAGCAGTACTTC
CASSQVAGREQYF
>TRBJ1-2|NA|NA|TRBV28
TGTGCCAGCAGTTCAGGGAGGCTTCACTATGGCTACACCTTC
CASSSGRLHYGYTF
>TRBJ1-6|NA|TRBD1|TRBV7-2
TGTGCCAGCAGCTTAGGCTGGGACTGGACAGGGATGAATTCACCCCTCCACTTT
CASSLGWDWTGMNSPLHF
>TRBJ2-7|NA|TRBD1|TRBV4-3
TGCGCCAGCAGCCAAGATAAGGGGACAGGGAGATACGAGCAGTACTTC
CASSQDKGTGRYEQYF
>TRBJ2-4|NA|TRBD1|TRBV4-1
TGCGCCAGCAGCCAGGCCAGACAGGGGGGGTCGTACATTCAGTACTTC
CASSQARQGGSYIQYF
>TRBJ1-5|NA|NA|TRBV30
TGTGCCTGGAGTCCCCCGGGTAGGCCCCAGCATTTT
CAWSPPGRPQHF
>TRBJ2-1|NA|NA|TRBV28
TGTGCCAGCGGGGGCCCCTACAATGAGCAGTTCTTC
CASGGPYNEQFF